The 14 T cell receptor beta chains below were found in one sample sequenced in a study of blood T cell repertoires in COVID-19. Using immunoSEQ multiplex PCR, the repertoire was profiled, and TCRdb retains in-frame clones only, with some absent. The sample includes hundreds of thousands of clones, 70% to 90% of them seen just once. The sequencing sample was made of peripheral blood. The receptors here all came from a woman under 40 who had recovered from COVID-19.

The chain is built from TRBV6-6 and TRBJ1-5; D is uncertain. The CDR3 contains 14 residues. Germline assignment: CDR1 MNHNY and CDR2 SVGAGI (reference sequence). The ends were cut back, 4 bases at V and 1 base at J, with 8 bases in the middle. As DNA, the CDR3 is TGTGCCAGCAGTTCGACGGGGAGCAATCAGCCCCAGCATTTT. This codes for CASSSTGSNQPQHF.

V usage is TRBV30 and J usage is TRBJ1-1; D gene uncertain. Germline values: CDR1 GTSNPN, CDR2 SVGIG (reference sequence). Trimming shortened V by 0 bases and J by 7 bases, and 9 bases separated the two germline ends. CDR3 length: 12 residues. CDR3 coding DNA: TGTGCCTGGAGTGTTCCTAGTCTTGAAGCTTTCTTT. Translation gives CAWSVPSLEAFF.

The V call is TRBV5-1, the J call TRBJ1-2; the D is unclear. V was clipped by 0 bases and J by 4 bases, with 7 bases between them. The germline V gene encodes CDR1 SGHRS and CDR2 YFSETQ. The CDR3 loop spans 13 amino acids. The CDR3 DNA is TGCGCCAGCAGCTTGGAATTTAGCTATGGCTACACCTTC. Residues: CASSLEFSYGYTF. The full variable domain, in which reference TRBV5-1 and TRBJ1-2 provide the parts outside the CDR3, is KAGVTQTPRYLIKTRGQQVTLSCSPISGHRSVSWYQQTPGQGLQFLFEYFSETQRNKGNFPGRFSGRQFSNSRSEMNVSTLELGDSALYLCASSLEFSYGYTFGSGTRLTVV.

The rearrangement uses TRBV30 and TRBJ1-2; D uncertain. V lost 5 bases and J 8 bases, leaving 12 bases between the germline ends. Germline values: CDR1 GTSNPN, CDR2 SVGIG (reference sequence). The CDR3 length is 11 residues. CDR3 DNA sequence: TGTGCCTGGTCGCTAGAGTTAGGCTACACCTTC. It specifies CAWSLELGYTF.

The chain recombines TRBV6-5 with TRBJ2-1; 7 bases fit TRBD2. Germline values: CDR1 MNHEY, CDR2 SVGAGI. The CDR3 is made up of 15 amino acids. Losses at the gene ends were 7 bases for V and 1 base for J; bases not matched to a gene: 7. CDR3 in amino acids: CASKNRGESYNEQFF. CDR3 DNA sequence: TGTGCCAGCAAGAATCGGGGGGAGTCCTACAATGAGCAGTTCTTC.

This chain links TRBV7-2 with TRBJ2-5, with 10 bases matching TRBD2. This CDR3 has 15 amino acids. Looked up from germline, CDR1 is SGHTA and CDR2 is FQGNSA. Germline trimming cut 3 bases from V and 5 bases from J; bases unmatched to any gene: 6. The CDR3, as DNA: TGTGCCAGCAGCTTCGCTAGCGGGGGACGTGAGACCCAGTACTTC. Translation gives CASSFASGGRETQYF.

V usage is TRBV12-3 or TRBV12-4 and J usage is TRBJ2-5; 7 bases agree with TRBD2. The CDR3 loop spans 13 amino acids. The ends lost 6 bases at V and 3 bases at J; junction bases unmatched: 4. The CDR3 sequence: CASRGGLEETQYF. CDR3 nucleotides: TGTGCCAGCAGGGGTGGACTAGAAGAGACCCAGTACTTC.

The CDR3 nucleotides read TGTGCCATCAGTGAAAGGGGACAGAATTTTAACTATGGCTACACCTTC. Protein: CAISERGQNFNYGYTF. The V gene is TRBV10-3, the J gene TRBJ1-2, with TRBD1 matching over 7 bases. From germline, CDR1 is ENHRY and CDR2 SYGVKD. There are 16 residues in the CDR3. V lost 3 bases, J lost 1 base, and 8 bases stayed unmatched.

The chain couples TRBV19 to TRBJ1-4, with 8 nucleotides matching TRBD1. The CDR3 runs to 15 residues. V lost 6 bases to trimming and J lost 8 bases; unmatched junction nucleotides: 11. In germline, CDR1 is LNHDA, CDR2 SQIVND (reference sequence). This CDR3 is CASSQRDRLYEKLFF. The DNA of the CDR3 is TGTGCCAGTAGCCAGAGGGACAGGCTATACGAAAAACTGTTTTTT.

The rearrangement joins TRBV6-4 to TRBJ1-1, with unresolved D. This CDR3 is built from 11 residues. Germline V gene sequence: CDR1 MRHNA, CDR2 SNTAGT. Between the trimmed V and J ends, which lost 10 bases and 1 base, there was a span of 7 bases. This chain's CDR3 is CANPGNTEAFF. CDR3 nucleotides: TGTGCCAATCCAGGGAACACTGAAGCTTTCTTT.

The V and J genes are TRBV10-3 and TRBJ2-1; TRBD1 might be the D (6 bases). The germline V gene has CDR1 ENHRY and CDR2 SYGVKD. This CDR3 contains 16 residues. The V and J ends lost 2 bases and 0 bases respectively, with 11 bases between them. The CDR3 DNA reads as TGTGCCATCAGTGAGCGGGACAAGAGCTCCTACAATGAGCAGTTCTTC. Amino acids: CAISERDKSSYNEQFF.

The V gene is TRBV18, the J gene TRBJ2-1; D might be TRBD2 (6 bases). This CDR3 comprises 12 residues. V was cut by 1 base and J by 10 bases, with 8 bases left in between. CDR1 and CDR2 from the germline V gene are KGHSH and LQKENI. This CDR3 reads CASSPQTREQFF. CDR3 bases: TGTGCCAGCTCACCACAGACTAGGGAGCAGTTCTTC.

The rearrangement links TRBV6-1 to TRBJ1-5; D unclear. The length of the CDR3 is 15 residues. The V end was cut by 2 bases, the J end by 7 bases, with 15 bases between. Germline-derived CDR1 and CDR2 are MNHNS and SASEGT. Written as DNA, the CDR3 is TGTGCCAGCAGTGAACATGGAGGGTCCTGGCAGCCCCAGCATTTT. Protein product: CASSEHGGSWQPQHF.

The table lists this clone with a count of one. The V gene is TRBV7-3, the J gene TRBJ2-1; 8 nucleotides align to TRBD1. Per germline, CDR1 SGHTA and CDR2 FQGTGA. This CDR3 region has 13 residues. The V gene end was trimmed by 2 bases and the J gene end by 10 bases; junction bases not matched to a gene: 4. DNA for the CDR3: TGTGCCAGCAGCTTAGCGCAGGGGGCCGAGCAGTTCTTC. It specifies CASSLAQGAEQFF.